This is a list of T cell receptor beta chains from one sample in a study of blood T cell repertoires in COVID-19. The table came from immunoSEQ multiplex PCR; TCRdb's copy has only in-frame clones and leaves some out. The sample includes 400,000 to 550,000 clones, around nine tenths of them seen just once. Sequenced sample: peripheral blood. The source of these receptors is a woman aged 30 to 39 with acute or convalescent COVID-19. CDR3s include the opening cysteine and the closing phenylalanine or tryptophan. The D gene is left open where the match is weak. Clone size is not always given. Where it is, it says once, few, many or a class for expanded clones.

clone size: NA; J gene: TRBJ2-1; D gene: TRBD2; V gene: TRBV5-1; CDR3 protein: CASSLLAGAYNEQFF; CDR3 DNA: TGCGCCAGCAGCCTACTAGCGGGGGCCTACAATGAGCAGTTCTTC
clone size: once; J gene: TRBJ2-5; D gene: NA; V gene: TRBV30; CDR3 protein: CAWNVRAGPAGETQYF; CDR3 DNA: TGTGCCTGGAATGTGCGGGCGGGCCCCGCCGGGGAGACCCAGTACTTC
clone size: NA; J gene: TRBJ1-5; D gene: TRBD1; V gene: TRBV7-9; CDR3 protein: CASSLDLTGGNQPQHF; CDR3 DNA: TGTGCCAGCAGCTTAGATTTGACAGGGGGCAATCAGCCCCAGCATTTT
clone size: NA; J gene: TRBJ1-2; D gene: TRBD1; V gene: TRBV29-1; CDR3 protein: CSVEEGQGAANYGYTF; CDR3 DNA: TGCAGCGTTGAAGAGGGACAGGGGGCTGCAAACTATGGCTACACCTTC
clone size: NA; J gene: TRBJ2-1; D gene: TRBD1; V gene: TRBV5-1; CDR3 protein: CASSSDRGYNEQFF; CDR3 DNA: TGCGCCAGCAGCTCGGACAGGGGATACAATGAGCAGTTCTTC
clone size: once; J gene: TRBJ1-1; D gene: NA; V gene: TRBV5-1; CDR3 protein: CASSHREDTEAFF; CDR3 DNA: TGCGCCAGCAGCCACCGGGAGGACACTGAAGCTTTCTTT
clone size: NA; J gene: TRBJ1-2; D gene: TRBD1; V gene: TRBV5-6; CDR3 protein: CASSSTSRRTGEAGYTF; CDR3 DNA: TGTGCCAGCAGCTCCACCTCCCGTCGGACAGGGGAGGCTGGCTACACCTTC
clone size: NA; J gene: TRBJ1-1; D gene: NA; V gene: TRBV19; CDR3 protein: CASSEGVLNTEAFF; CDR3 DNA: TGTGCCAGTAGTGAAGGGGTACTGAACACTGAAGCTTTCTTT
clone size: few; J gene: TRBJ1-3; D gene: NA; V gene: TRBV30; CDR3 protein: CAWSLLKGEGNTIYF; CDR3 DNA: TGTGCCTGGAGTCTATTAAAAGGGGAAGGAAACACCATATATTTT
clone size: NA; J gene: TRBJ2-7; D gene: TRBD2; V gene: TRBV28; CDR3 protein: CASNPSGGAYEQYF; CDR3 DNA: TGTGCCAGCAACCCTAGCGGGGGGGCCTACGAGCAGTACTTC
clone size: NA; J gene: TRBJ2-1; D gene: NA; V gene: TRBV4-1; CDR3 protein: CASSQESRGRNNEQFF; CDR3 DNA: TGCGCCAGCAGCCAAGAGTCACGGGGGAGAAACAATGAGCAGTTCTTC
clone size: NA; J gene: TRBJ1-1; D gene: NA; V gene: TRBV5-1; CDR3 protein: CASSLGRGNTEAFF; CDR3 DNA: TGCGCCAGCAGCTTGGGCAGGGGAAACACTGAAGCTTTCTTT
clone size: NA; J gene: TRBJ1-3; D gene: TRBD1; V gene: TRBV4-1; CDR3 protein: CASSQGPQGAPGNTIYF; CDR3 DNA: TGCGCCAGCAGCCAGGGGCCACAGGGGGCGCCTGGAAACACCATATATTTT
clone size: NA; J gene: TRBJ2-1; D gene: TRBD2; V gene: TRBV6-6; CDR3 protein: CASSPSGPSYNEQFF; CDR3 DNA: TGTGCCAGCAGTCCTAGCGGGCCATCCTACAATGAGCAGTTCTTC
clone size: NA; J gene: TRBJ1-2; D gene: TRBD1; V gene: TRBV29-1; CDR3 protein: CSVEGQGLHGYTF; CDR3 DNA: TGCAGCGTTGAAGGACAGGGGTTACATGGCTACACCTTC
clone size: NA; J gene: TRBJ2-2; D gene: NA; V gene: TRBV5-1; CDR3 protein: CASSLPVRTGELFF; CDR3 DNA: TGCGCCAGCAGCTTGCCCGTCCGGACCGGGGAGCTGTTTTTT
clone size: NA; J gene: TRBJ2-6; D gene: NA; V gene: TRBV3-1/TRBV3-2; CDR3 protein: CASRIDGSGANVLTF; CDR3 DNA: TGTGCCAGCAGGATAGACGGGTCTGGGGCCAACGTCCTGACTTTC
clone size: once; J gene: TRBJ1-2; D gene: NA; V gene: TRBV27; CDR3 protein: CASSQSGARDYGYTF; CDR3 DNA: TGTGCCAGCAGTCAGTCAGGGGCGCGGGACTATGGCTACACCTTC
clone size: NA; J gene: TRBJ2-3; D gene: NA; V gene: TRBV5-5; CDR3 protein: CASEQRTPAKNTQYF; CDR3 DNA: TGTGCCAGCGAACAGCGGACGCCCGCTAAGAATACGCAGTATTTT
clone size: NA; J gene: TRBJ2-7; D gene: TRBD2; V gene: TRBV7-9; CDR3 protein: CASSLVSSGGFSSYEQYF; CDR3 DNA: TGTGCCAGCAGCTTAGTTTCTAGCGGGGGGTTCAGCTCCTACGAGCAGTACTTC
clone size: NA; J gene: TRBJ2-7; D gene: TRBD2; V gene: TRBV28; CDR3 protein: CASSLPTRRGSLYEQYF; CDR3 DNA: TGTGCCAGCAGTCTACCAACTAGGCGGGGGAGTCTCTACGAGCAGTACTTC
clone size: once; J gene: TRBJ2-5; D gene: NA; V gene: TRBV3-1/TRBV3-2; CDR3 protein: CASSLISGTQYF; CDR3 DNA: TGTGCCAGCAGCCTCATCTCGGGGACTCAGTACTTC
clone size: NA; J gene: TRBJ1-6; D gene: NA; V gene: TRBV27; CDR3 protein: CASSRGGLGNSPLHF; CDR3 DNA: TGTGCCAGCTCCAGAGGAGGTTTGGGAAATTCACCCCTCCACTTT
clone size: NA; J gene: TRBJ2-7; D gene: TRBD2; V gene: TRBV27; CDR3 protein: CASSLTSGGSYEQYF; CDR3 DNA: TGTGCCAGCAGTTTAACTAGCGGGGGTTCCTACGAGCAGTACTTC
clone size: NA; J gene: TRBJ2-7; D gene: TRBD1; V gene: TRBV3-1/TRBV3-2; CDR3 protein: CASSPQSTGSYEQYF; CDR3 DNA: TGTGCCAGCAGCCCACAATCGACAGGGTCCTACGAGCAGTACTTC
clone size: NA; J gene: TRBJ2-2; D gene: TRBD1; V gene: TRBV19; CDR3 protein: CASSPLTGGTGELFF; CDR3 DNA: TGTGCCAGTAGCCCCCTTACAGGGGGCACCGGGGAGCTGTTTTTT
clone size: NA; J gene: TRBJ2-5; D gene: NA; V gene: TRBV7-9; CDR3 protein: CASSLAGGGETQYF; CDR3 DNA: TGTGCCAGCAGCTTAGCAGGGGGGGGCGAGACCCAGTACTTC
clone size: NA; J gene: TRBJ2-1; D gene: TRBD2; V gene: TRBV9; CDR3 protein: CASSVGGLASNEQFF; CDR3 DNA: TGTGCCAGCAGCGTAGGGGGACTAGCTTCCAATGAGCAGTTCTTC
clone size: once; J gene: TRBJ1-1; D gene: NA; V gene: TRBV19; CDR3 protein: CASSIGARVAFETEAFF; CDR3 DNA: TGTGCCAGTAGTATAGGAGCCAGGGTGGCCTTTGAGACTGAAGCTTTCTTT
clone size: once; J gene: TRBJ2-1; D gene: TRBD2; V gene: TRBV20-1; CDR3 protein: CSASRRGAINEQFF; CDR3 DNA: TGCAGTGCTAGTAGGCGGGGGGCTATTAATGAGCAGTTCTTC
clone size: NA; J gene: TRBJ1-6; D gene: TRBD1; V gene: TRBV30; CDR3 protein: CAWSGQGSPLHF; CDR3 DNA: TGTGCCTGGAGTGGACAGGGTTCACCCCTCCACTTT
clone size: once; J gene: TRBJ2-5; D gene: NA; V gene: TRBV9; CDR3 protein: CASSVGPAVQETQYF; CDR3 DNA: TGTGCCAGCAGCGTAGGTCCAGCGGTCCAAGAGACCCAGTACTTC